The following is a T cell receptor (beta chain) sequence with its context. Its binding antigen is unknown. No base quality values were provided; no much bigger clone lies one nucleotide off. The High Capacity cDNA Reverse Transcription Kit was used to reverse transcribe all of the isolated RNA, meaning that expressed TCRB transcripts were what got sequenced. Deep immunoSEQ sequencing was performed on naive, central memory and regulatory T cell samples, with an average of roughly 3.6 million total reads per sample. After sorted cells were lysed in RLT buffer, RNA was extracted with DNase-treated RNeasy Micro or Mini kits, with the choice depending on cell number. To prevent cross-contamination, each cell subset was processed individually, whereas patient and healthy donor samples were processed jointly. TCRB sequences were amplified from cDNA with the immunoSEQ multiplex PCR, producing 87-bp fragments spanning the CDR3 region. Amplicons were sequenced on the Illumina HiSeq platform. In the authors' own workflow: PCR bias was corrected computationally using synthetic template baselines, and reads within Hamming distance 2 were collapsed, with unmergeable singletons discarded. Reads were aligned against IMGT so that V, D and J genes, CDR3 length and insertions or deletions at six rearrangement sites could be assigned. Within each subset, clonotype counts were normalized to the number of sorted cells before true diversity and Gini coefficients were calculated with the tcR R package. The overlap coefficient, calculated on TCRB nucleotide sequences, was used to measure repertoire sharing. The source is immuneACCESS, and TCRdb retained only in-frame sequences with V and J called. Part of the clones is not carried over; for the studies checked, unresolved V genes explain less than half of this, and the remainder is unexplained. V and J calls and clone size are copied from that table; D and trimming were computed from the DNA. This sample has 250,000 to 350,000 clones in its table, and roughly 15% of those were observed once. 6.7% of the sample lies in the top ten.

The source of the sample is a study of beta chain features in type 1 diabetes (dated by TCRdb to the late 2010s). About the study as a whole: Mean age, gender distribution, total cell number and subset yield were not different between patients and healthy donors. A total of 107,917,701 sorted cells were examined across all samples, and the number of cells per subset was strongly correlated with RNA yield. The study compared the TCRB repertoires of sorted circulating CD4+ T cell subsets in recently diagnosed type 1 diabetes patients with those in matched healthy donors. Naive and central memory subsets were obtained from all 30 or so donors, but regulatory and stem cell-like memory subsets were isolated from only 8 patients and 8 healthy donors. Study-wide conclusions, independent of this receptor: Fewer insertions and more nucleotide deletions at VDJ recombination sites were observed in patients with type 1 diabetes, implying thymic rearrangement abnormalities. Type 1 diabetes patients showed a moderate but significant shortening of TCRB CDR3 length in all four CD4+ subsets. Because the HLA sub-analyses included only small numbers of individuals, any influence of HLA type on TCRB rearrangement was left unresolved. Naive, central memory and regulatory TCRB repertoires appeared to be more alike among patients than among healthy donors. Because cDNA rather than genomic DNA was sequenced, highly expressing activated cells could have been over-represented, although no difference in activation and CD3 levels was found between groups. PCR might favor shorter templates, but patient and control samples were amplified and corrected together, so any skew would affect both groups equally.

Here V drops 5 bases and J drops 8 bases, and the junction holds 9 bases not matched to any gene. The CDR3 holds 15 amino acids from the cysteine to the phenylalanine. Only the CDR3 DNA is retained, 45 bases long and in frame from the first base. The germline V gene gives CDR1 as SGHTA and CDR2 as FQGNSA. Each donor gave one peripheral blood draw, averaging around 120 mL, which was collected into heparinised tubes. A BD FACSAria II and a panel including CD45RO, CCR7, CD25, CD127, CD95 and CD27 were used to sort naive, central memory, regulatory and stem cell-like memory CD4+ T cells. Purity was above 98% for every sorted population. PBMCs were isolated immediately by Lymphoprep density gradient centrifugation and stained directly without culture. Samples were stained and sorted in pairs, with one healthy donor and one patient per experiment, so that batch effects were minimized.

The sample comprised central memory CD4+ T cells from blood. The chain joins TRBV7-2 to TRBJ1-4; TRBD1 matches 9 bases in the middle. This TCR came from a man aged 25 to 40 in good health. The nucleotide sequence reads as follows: TGTGCCAGCAGCACCCTGGGACAGGGCGACGAAAAACTGTTTTTT. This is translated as CASSTLGQGDEKLFF.